This T cell receptor (beta chain) was captured by sequencing in a study of T cells in women clearing cervical HPV infection. There are 15 residues in the CDR3. The V end lost 1 base, the J end lost 0 bases, and 7 bases lay between the germline ends. Germline V gene data show CDR1 as DFQATT and CDR2 as SNEGSKA (reference sequence). TCRdb's table, derived via immunoSEQ multiplex PCR, lists solely in-frame clones and lacks some. Here the sample table reports 30,000 to 40,000 clones. Comments on this clone: The CDR3 goes on 3 residues after the read ends, and that part is filled in from the germline J gene.

V is TRBV20-1 and J is TRBJ1-6; D call uncertain. Sequencing was performed on blood buffy coat. This receptor was obtained from a woman aged 18 to 75 with a cervical HPV16 infection that either progressed to CIN3+ or cleared (not recorded which). The DNA read from the CDR3 is TGCAGTGCTAGAGGGCCCAGCTCCTATAATTCACCC. It translates to CSARGPSSYNSP. The whole CDR3 protein reads CSARGPSSYNSPLHF.